This T cell receptor beta chain is drawn from a study of monozygotic twins with inflammatory bowel disease. Findings of the study overall: Support for any single strong IBD-associated signal or clonotype was not found. No difference was seen in repertoire similarity between concordant and discordant twins, possibly from limited power.

The CDR3 is 16 residues long. The germline V gene encodes CDR1 DFQATT and CDR2 SNEGSKA (reference sequence). With regard to this clonotype: Antigen unknown.

Eight separate reactions for every sample produced the cDNA. TCRdb re-called the 5' RACE reads and gives one entry per CDR3 protein, without DNA. The repertoire shows around 190,000 distinct CDR3 sequences; the top ten hold less than 2%. This chain uses TRBV20-1 with TRBJ1-1. The sequence came from a human donor with ulcerative colitis or Crohn's disease, or a healthy co-twin of an affected twin (not recorded which). Sequencing was done on a sample of blood. CDR3 protein: CSANHGAAGRNTEAFF.